This TCR beta chain comes out of a study of blood T cells in healthy people across ages. The study's findings and limits: TCR beta diversity correlated strongly with naive T cell percentage. CMV status of donors was unknown, possibly confounding expanded clonotype changes.

V shed 2 bases, J shed 5 bases, and the junction held 10 bases outside the gene matches. The CDR3 contains 17 residues. CDR1 and CDR2 from the germline V gene are LNHNV and YYDKDF (reference sequence). Regarding this clonotype: The target antigen is unknown.

A second roughly 6 to 11 cycle PCR used barcoded and J-beta primers. A template-switch adaptor that had 12 random nucleotides put a tag on each cDNA molecule. Via MiXCR, TCRdb re-called the 5' RACE reads, giving one row per CDR3 protein. The sample contains hundreds of thousands of distinct CDR3 sequences, about 32% of which appear only once. The sample was blood. The sequence came from a woman older than 75 in good health. V usage is TRBV15 and J usage is TRBJ1-1, with 11 bases matching TRBD1. CDR3 residues: CATSRYRSGTGGTEAFF. The CDR3 region has the DNA TGTGCCACCAGCAGATACCGATCCGGGACAGGGGGTACTGAAGCTTTCTTT.